Listed here are 14 T cell receptor beta chains from one sample, sequenced in a study of blood T cells in healthy people across ages. Primers used in a second PCR of about 6 to 12 cycles were a sample-barcoded 5' primer and a J-beta primer mix. TCRdb re-analysed the 5' RACE reads in MiXCR, keeping a single row per CDR3 protein. The sample has approximately 1,100,000 distinct CDR3 sequences; 45% are singletons. The material sequenced was blood. The receptors come from a woman aged 60-70 years in good health.

This chain joins TRBV20-1 and TRBJ2-3, with D perhaps matching TRBD2 (6 bases). V was trimmed by 0 bases and J by 6 bases, leaving 13 bases between them. Germline values: CDR1 DFQATT, CDR2 SNEGSKA (reference sequence). This CDR3 spans 14 amino acids. The DNA for the CDR3 is TGCAGTGCTAGAGATGGAGGGAGAATCGATACGCAGTATTTT. As protein: CSARDGGRIDTQYF.

The V call is TRBV20-1, the J call TRBJ2-3; D ambiguous. V was trimmed by 3 bases and J by 3 bases, leaving 13 bases between them. The CDR3 extends over 14 amino acids. Germline CDR1 is DFQATT and CDR2 is SNEGSKA (reference sequence). In DNA, the CDR3 is TGCAGTGCTAGTTGGCAGAGTTTGACAGATACGCAGTATTTT. It encodes CSASWQSLTDTQYF.

The chain is built from TRBV4-1 and TRBJ1-1; 7 bases agree with TRBD1. The CDR3 has 16 amino acids. With V trimmed by 0 bases and J by 4 bases, 8 bases remained unmatched. Per germline, CDR1 MGHRA and CDR2 YSYEKL. This chain's CDR3 is CASSQEQGTWGTEAFF. CDR3 in DNA: TGCGCCAGCAGCCAAGAACAGGGGACTTGGGGCACTGAAGCTTTCTTT.

The chain employs TRBV7-9 and TRBJ2-3; D gene ambiguous. CDR3 length equals 14 residues. Germline V gives CDR1 SEHNR, CDR2 FQNEAQ (reference sequence). Deletions cut 6 bases from V and 3 bases from J, with 13 bases between. This CDR3 is CASSNTYGTDTQYF. The CDR3 DNA is TGTGCCAGCAGTAATACCTACGGGACAGATACGCAGTATTTT. Complete variable domain (other parts from reference TRBV7-9 and TRBJ2-3): DTGVSQNPRHKITKRGQNVTFRCDPISEHNRLYWYRQTLGQGPEFLTYFQNEAQLEKSRLLSDRFSAERPKGSFSTLEIQRTEQGDSAMYLCASSNTYGTDTQYFGPGTRLTVL.

J is TRBJ1-6 and V is TRBV4-2; D is ambiguous. Germline V lookup: CDR1 LGHNA, CDR2 YNFKEQ. Trimming removed 1 base at V and 9 bases at J, with 16 bases between. CDR3 length: 16 amino acids. Here the CDR3 DNA reads TGTGCCAGCAGCCAAGGGAGTTTTGAGGGTGCTTCACCCCTCCACTTT. Encoded protein: CASSQGSFEGASPLHF.

This clonotype has a handful of counts. The rearrangement joins TRBV7-9 to TRBJ2-5, with TRBD1 identical over 7 bases. CDR3 length equals 18 residues. Trimming took 4 bases from V and 2 from J; bases not matched to a gene: 16. Germline CDR1 and CDR2: SEHNR and FQNEAQ (reference sequence). CDR3 DNA sequence: TGTGCCAGCAGCTCTAGACAGGGCAGAACAGGAAAACAAGAGACCCAGTACTTC. It translates to CASSSRQGRTGKQETQYF.

The genes are TRBV5-1 and TRBJ2-1; 8 bases are shared with TRBD1. The V and J ends lost 0 bases and 7 bases, in that order; junction bases with no gene match: 15. Germline V lookup: CDR1 SGHRS, CDR2 YFSETQ. CDR3 length equals 18 residues. The CDR3 bases are TGCGCCAGCAGCTTGGCGGTGCTTAGGCAGGGGGCGAAGAATGAGCAGTTCTTC. Encoded protein: CASSLAVLRQGAKNEQFF.

This clonotype has only one observation. The chain combines TRBV12-3 or TRBV12-4 with TRBJ2-5; tentatively, D is TRBD2 (5 bases). The V end was cut by 1 base, the J end by 7 bases, with 16 bases between. The CDR3 has 15 amino acids. CDR3 loop: CASSLGGGEGGTQYF. In nucleotides, the CDR3 is TGTGCCAGCAGTTTAGGTGGAGGTGAGGGTGGGACCCAGTACTTC.

Points on this clonotype: One end of the junction fails to match germline, which may point to a read error. The chain employs TRBV20-1 and TRBJ1-2; D is possibly TRBD1 (6 bases). This CDR3 contains 14 residues. Germline CDR1 reads DFQATT; CDR2 reads SNEGSKA (reference sequence). CDR3 in DNA: TGCAGTGCCAGAGGGGGGACTTCGAACTATGGCTACACCTTC. This sequence encodes CSARGGTSNYGYTF.

The CDR3 loop reads CSAFGLAGGKTYEQYF. CDR3 nucleotides: TGCAGTGCATTCGGACTAGCGGGAGGGAAAACCTACGAGCAGTACTTC. The chain joins TRBV20-1 to TRBJ2-5; 15 bases are shared with TRBD2. The DNA end is more similar to TRBJ2-7, so the J call may be wrong. The CDR3 is 16 amino acids. Germline V lookup: CDR1 DFQATT, CDR2 SNEGSKA (reference sequence).

The chain has TRBV6-5 and TRBJ2-5; 9 positions agree with TRBD2. Germline-derived CDR1 and CDR2 are MNHEY and SVGAGI. This CDR3 has 18 residues. The V gene end was trimmed by 3 bases and the J gene end by 9 bases; junction bases not matched to a gene: 20. The CDR3 DNA reads TGTGCCAGCAGTTATTTGCAGCGGGAGGCCCCACTGGGAGGGCCCCAGTACTTC. Protein product: CASSYLQREAPLGGPQYF.

This clonotype was seen a few times. The chain has TRBV5-1 and TRBJ2-3; no clear D. This CDR3 is built from 15 residues. CDR1 is SGHRS and CDR2 is YFSETQ in the germline V gene. Trimming cost V 4 bases and J 6 bases, with 18 bases left between them. For the CDR3, the DNA is TGCGCCAGCAGCCTGCTCGGACCTCCCACGGATACGCAGTATTTT. Its translation is CASSLLGPPTDTQYF.

On this clonotype: Compared with germline, one end of the junction differs, possibly owing to a read error. The chain carries TRBV4-2 and TRBJ2-1; D gene unclear. Germline CDR1 and CDR2: LGHNA and YNFKEQ. CDR3 length: 15 residues. DNA of the CDR3: TGTGTCAGCAGCCAAGAACGGCGGTCCTACAATGAGCAGTTCTTC. This translates into CVSSQERRSYNEQFF.

This clonotype was detected once. The V and J genes are TRBV20-1 and TRBJ2-2; either TRBD1 or TRBD2 may supply D (5 bases each). Germline CDR1 DFQATT, CDR2 SNEGSKA (reference sequence). The CDR3 loop spans 15 amino acids. V gave up 3 bases and J gave up 5 bases, with 16 bases separating them. CDR3 DNA sequence: TGCAGTGCTAGTCTCGGGACGCCTGATACCGGGGAGCTGTTTTTT. This encodes CSASLGTPDTGELFF.